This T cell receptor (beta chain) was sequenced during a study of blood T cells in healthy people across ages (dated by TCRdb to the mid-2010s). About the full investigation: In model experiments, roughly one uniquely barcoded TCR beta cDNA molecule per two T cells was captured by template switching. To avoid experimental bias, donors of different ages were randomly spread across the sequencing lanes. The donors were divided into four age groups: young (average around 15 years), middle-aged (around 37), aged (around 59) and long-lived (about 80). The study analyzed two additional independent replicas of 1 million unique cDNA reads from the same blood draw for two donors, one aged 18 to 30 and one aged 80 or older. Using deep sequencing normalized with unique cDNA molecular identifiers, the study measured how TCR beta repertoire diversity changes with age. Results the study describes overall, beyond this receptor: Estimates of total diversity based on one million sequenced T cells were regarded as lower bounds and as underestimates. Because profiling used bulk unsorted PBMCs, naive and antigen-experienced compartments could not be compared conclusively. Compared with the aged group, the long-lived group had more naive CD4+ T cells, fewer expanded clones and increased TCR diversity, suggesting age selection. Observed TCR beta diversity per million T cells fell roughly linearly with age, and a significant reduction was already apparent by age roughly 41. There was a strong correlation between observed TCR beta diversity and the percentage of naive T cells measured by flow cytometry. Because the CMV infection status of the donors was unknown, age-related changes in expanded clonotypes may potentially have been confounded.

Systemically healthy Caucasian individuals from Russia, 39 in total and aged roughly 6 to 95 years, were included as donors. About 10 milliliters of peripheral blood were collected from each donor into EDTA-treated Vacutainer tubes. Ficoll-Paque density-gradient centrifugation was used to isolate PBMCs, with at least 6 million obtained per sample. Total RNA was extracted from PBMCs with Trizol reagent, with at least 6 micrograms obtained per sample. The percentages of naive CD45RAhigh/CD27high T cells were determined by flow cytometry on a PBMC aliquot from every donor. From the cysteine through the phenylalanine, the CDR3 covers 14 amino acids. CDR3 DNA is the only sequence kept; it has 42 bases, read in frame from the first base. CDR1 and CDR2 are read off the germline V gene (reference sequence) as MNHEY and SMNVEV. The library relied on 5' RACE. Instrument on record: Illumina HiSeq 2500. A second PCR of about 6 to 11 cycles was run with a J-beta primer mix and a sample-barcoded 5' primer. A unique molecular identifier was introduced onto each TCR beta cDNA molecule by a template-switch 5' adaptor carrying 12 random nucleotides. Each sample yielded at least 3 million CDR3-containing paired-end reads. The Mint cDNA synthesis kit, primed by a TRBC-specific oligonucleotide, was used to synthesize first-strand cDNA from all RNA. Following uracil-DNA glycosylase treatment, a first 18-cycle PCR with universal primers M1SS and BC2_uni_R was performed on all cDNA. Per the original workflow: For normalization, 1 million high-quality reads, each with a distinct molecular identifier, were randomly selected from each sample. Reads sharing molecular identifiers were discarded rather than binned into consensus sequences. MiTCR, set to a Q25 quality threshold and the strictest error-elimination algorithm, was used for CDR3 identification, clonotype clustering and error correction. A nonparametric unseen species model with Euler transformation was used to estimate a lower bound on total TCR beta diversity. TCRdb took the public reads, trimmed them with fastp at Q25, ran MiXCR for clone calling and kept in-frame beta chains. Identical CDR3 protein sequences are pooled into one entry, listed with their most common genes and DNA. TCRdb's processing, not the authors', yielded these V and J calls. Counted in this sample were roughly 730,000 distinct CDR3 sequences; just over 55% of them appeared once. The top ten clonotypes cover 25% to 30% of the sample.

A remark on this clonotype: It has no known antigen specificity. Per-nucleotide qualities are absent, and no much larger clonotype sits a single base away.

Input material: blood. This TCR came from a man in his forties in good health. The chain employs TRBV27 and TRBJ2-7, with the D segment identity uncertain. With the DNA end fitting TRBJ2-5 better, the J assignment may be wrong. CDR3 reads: CASSLTVRPETQYF. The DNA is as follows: TGTGCCAGCAGTTTAACTGTCAGGCCGGAGACCCAGTACTTC.